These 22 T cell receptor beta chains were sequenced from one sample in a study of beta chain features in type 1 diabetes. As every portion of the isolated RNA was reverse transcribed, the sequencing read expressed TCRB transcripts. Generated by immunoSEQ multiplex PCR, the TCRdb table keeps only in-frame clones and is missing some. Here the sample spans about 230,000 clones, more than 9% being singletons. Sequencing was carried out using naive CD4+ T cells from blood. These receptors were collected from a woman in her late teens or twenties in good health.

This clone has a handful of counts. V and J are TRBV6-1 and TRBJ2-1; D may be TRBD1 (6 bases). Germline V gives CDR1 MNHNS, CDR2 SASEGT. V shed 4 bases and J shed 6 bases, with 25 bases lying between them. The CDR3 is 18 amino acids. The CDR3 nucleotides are TGTGCCAGCAGTGCTTCGATTTCAGGGGTGGGTTGGGGCAATGAGCAGTTCTTC. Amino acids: CASSASISGVGWGNEQFF.

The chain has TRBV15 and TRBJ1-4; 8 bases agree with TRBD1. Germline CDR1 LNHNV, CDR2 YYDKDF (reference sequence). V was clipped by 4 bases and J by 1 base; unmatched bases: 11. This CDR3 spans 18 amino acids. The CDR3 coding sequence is TGTGCCACCAGCAAGGACAGGGAACGGGGTGGAACTAATGAAAAACTGTTTTTT. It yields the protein CATSKDRERGGTNEKLFF.

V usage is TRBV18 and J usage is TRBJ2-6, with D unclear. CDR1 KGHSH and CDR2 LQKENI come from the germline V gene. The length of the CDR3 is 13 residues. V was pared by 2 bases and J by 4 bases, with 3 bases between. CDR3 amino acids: CASSPIGANVLTF. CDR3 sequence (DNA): TGTGCCAGCTCACCAATAGGGGCCAACGTCCTGACTTTC. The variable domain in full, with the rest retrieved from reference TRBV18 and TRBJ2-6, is NAGVMQNPRHLVRRRGQEARLRCSPMKGHSHVYWYRQLPEEGLKFMVYLQKENIIDESGMPKERFSAEFPKEGPSILRIQQVVRGDSAAYFCASSPIGANVLTFGAGSRLTVL.

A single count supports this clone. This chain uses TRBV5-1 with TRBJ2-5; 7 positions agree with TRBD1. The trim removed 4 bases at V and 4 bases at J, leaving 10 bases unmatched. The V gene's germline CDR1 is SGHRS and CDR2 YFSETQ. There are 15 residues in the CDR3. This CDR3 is CASSPGKTGRETQYF. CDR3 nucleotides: TGCGCCAGCAGCCCGGGAAAGACAGGGAGAGAGACCCAGTACTTC.

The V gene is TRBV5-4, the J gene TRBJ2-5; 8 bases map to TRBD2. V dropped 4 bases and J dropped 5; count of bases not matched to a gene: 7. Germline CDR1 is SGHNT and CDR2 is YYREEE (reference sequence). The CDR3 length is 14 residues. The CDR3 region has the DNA TGTGCCAGCAGCGCCCGGGGGGGCGGGGAGACCCAGTACTTC. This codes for CASSARGGGETQYF.

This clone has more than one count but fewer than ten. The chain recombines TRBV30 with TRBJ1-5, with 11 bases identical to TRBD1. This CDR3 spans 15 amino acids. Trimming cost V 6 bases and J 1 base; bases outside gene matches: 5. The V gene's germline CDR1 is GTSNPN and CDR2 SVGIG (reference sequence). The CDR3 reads CACRTGGQSNQPQHF. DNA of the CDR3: TGTGCCTGCCGGACAGGGGGCCAAAGCAATCAGCCCCAGCATTTT. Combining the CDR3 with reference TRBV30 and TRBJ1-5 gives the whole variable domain SQTIHQWPATLVQPVGSPLSLECTVEGTSNPNLYWYRQAAGRGLQLLFYSVGIGQISSEVPQNLSASRPQDRQFILSSKKLLLSDSGFYLCACRTGGQSNQPQHFGDGTRLSIL.

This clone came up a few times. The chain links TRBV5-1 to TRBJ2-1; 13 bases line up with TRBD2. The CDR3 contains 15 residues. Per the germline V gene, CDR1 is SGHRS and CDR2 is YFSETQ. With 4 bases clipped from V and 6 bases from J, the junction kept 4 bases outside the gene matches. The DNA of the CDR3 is TGCGCCAGCAGCCCGGGACTAGCGGGGATCAATGAGCAGTTCTTC. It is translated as CASSPGLAGINEQFF.

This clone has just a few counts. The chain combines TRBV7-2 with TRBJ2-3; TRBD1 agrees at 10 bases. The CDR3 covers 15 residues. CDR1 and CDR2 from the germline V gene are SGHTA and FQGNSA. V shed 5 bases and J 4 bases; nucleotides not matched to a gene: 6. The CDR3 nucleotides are TGTGCCAGCAGCGACAGGGGGCTCTTTCCAGATACGCAGTATTTT. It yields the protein CASSDRGLFPDTQYF.

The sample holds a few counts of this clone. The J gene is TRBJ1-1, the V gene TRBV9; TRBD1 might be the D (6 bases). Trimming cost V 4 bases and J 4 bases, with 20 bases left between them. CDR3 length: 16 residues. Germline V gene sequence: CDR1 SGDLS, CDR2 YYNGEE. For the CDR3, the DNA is TGTGCCAGCAGCTCAATCCCCAGGGGTACCGTCACTGAAGCTTTCTTT. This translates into CASSSIPRGTVTEAFF.

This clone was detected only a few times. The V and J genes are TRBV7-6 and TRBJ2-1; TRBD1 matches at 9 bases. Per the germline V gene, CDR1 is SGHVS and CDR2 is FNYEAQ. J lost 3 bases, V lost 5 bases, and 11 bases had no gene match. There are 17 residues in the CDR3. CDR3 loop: CASSRREDRGSYNEQFF. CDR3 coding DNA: TGTGCCAGCAGCCGAAGAGAAGACAGGGGGAGCTACAATGAGCAGTTCTTC.

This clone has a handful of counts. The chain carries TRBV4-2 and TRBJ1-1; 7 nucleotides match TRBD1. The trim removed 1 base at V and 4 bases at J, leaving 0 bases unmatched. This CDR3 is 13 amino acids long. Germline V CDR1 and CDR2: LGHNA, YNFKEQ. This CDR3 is CASSQGTGTEAFF. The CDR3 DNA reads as TGTGCCAGCAGCCAAGGGACAGGCACTGAAGCTTTCTTT.

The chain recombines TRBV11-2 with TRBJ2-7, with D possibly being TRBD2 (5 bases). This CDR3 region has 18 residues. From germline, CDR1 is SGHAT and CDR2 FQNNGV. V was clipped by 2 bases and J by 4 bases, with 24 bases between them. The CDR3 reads CASSLQTVEVRRSYEQYF. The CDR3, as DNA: TGTGCCAGCAGCTTACAGACCGTAGAGGTCAGGAGGAGTTACGAGCAGTACTTC.

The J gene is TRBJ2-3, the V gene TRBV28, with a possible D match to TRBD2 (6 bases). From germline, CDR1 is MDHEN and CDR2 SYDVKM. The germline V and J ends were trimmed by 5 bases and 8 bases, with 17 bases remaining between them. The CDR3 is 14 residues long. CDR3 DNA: TGTGCCAGCAGTCTAGGAGGGCCCGCTGGTACGCAGTATTTT. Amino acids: CASSLGGPAGTQYF.

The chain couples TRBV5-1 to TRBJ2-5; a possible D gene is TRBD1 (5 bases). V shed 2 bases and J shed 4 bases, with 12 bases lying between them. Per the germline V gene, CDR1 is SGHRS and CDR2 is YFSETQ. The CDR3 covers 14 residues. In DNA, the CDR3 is TGCGCCAGCAGCTTTATAGGGGCTGGAGAGACCCAGTACTTC. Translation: CASSFIGAGETQYF.

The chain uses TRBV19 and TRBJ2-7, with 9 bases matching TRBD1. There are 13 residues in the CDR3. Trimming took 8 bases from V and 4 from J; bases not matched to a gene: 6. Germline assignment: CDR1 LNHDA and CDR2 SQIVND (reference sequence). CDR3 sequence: CASGDRAGYEQYF. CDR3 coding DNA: TGTGCCAGTGGGGACAGGGCAGGATACGAGCAGTACTTC. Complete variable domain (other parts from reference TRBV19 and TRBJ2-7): DGGITQSPKYLFRKEGQNVTLSCEQNLNHDAMYWYRQDPGQGLRLIYYSQIVNDFQKGDIAEGYSVSREKKESFPLTVTSAQKNPTAFYLCASGDRAGYEQYFGPGTRLTVT.

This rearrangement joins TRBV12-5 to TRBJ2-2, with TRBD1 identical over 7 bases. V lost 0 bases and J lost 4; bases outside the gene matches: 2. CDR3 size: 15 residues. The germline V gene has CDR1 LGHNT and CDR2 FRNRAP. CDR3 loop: CASGLVQGITGELFF. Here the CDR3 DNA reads TGTGCTAGTGGTTTGGTACAGGGGATCACCGGGGAGCTGTTTTTT.

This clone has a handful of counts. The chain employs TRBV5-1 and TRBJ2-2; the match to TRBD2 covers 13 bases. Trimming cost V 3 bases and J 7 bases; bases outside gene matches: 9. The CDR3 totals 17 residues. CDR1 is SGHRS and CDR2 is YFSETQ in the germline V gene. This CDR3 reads CASSSGLAGPLSGELFF. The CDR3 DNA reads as TGCGCCAGCAGCTCGGGACTAGCGGGACCCCTGAGCGGGGAGCTGTTTTTT.

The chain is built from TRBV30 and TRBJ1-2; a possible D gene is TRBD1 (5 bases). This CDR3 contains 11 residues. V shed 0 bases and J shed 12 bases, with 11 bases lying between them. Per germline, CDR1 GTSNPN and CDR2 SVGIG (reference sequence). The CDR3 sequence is CAWSVRQSNTF. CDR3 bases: TGTGCCTGGAGTGTACGACAGTCTAACACCTTC.

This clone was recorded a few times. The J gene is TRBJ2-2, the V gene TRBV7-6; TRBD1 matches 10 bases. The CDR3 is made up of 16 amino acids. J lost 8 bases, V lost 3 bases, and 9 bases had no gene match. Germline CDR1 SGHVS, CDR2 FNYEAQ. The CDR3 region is CASSFRTGQGTGELFF. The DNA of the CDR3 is TGTGCCAGCAGCTTTAGGACGGGACAGGGGACGGGGGAGCTGTTTTTT.

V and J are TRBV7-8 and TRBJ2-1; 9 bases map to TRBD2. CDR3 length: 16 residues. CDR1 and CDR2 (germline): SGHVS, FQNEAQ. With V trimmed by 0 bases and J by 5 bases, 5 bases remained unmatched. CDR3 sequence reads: CASSLAAGGANNEQFF. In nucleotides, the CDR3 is TGTGCCAGCAGCTTAGCGGCGGGAGGGGCAAACAATGAGCAGTTCTTC.

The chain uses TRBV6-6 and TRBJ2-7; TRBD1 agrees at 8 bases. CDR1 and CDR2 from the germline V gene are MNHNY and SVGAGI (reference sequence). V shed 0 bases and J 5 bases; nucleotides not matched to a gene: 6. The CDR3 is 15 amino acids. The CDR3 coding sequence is TGTGCCAGCAGTTACTCGAGACAGGGGATACACGAGCAGTACTTC. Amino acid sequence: CASSYSRQGIHEQYF.

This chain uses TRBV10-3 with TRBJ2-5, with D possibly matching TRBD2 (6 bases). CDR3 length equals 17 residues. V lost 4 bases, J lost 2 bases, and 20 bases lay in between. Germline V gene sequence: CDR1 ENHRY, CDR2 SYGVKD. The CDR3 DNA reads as TGTGCCATCAGTGGGCCACATACAGCGGGCGTACAAGAGACCCAGTACTTC. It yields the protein CAISGPHTAGVQETQYF.